The T cell receptor beta chain under discussion was sequenced for a study of beta chain features in type 1 diabetes. Cells sorted by CD45RO/CCR7/CD25/CD127/CD95/CD27 comprised CD4+ naive, central memory, regulatory and stem cell-like memory cells. The CDR3 runs 19 residues. CDR1 and CDR2 from the germline V gene are MGHRA and YSYEKL. V shed 4 bases, J shed 2 bases, and the junction held 13 bases outside the gene matches. All of the isolated RNA was reverse transcribed, so expressed TCRB transcripts were sequenced. Generated by immunoSEQ multiplex PCR, the TCRdb table keeps only in-frame clones and is missing some. The table lists a few hundred thousand clones, more than 11% of them singletons.

The receptor's source is a man between 25 and 39 years old in good health. The sequenced sample was naive CD4+ T cells from blood. V gene TRBV4-1 combines with J gene TRBJ2-7, with 14 bases aligning to TRBD2. CDR3 protein: CASSRRTSGRLGGTYEQYV. As DNA, the CDR3 is TGCGCCAGCAGCCGACGGACTAGCGGGAGGTTGGGTGGGACCTACGAGCAGTACGTC.